This passage covers 17 T cell receptor beta chains from one sample sequenced in a study of T cell responses to AZD1222 COVID-19 vaccine. TCRdb keeps only in-frame clones here, not all; method: immunoSEQ multiplex PCR. The table lists over 60,000 clones, 80% of them singletons. This material consisted of peripheral blood, taken 28 days after the second AZD1222 dose. These receptor sequences come from an adult who received the AZD1222 COVID-19 vaccine.

The chain recombines TRBV6-4 with TRBJ2-3; TRBD1 aligns across 7 bases. Looked up from germline, CDR1 is MRHNA and CDR2 is SNTAGT. The trim removed 8 bases at V and 0 bases at J, leaving 5 bases unmatched. CDR3 size: 14 residues. CDR3 region: CASGTDQSTDTQYF. The CDR3 DNA is TGTGCCAGCGGGACAGATCAAAGCACAGATACGCAGTATTTT.

The chain carries TRBV28 and TRBJ2-2; 12 nucleotides agree with TRBD1. Looked up from germline, CDR1 is MDHEN and CDR2 is SYDVKM. The CDR3 loop spans 17 amino acids. After removal of 2 bases from V and 8 bases from J, the junction contained 9 bases not matched to a gene. Here the CDR3 reads CASSLAAGQGALGELFF. CDR3 DNA sequence: TGTGCCAGCAGTTTAGCGGCGGGACAGGGGGCGTTAGGGGAGCTGTTTTTT. Supplemented by reference TRBV28 and TRBJ2-2, the full variable domain reads DVKVTQSSRYLVKRTGEKVFLECVQDMDHENMFWYRQDPGLGLRLIYFSYDVKMKEKGDIPEGYSVSREKKERFSLILESASTNQTSMYLCASSLAAGQGALGELFFGEGSRLTVL.

The V call is TRBV5-6, the J call TRBJ1-4; D not resolved. The CDR3 is made up of 15 amino acids. The V gene's germline CDR1 is SGHDT and CDR2 YYEEEE. V was pared by 0 bases and J by 4 bases, with 10 bases between. CDR3 amino acids: CASSLGGRNNEKLFF. The CDR3, as DNA: TGTGCCAGCAGCTTGGGAGGCAGAAATAATGAAAAACTGTTTTTT.

The rearrangement joins TRBV5-1 to TRBJ1-1; the D gene is possibly TRBD1 (5 bases). Germline lookup yields CDR1 SGHRS and CDR2 YFSETQ. This CDR3 is 11 amino acids long. V lost 4 bases, J lost 7 bases, and 8 bases lay in between. The CDR3 DNA is TGCGCCAGCAGCCAGGGTCTTGAAGCTTTCTTT. Translation gives CASSQGLEAFF.

The rearrangement links TRBV6-5 to TRBJ1-3; the D gene is possibly TRBD1 (6 bases). The germline gives CDR1 MNHEY, CDR2 SVGAGI. V dropped 10 bases and J dropped 4 bases, with 11 bases sitting between them. The CDR3 is 12 residues long. CDR3 sequence (DNA): TGTGCCACCACAGGGTCCGGAAACACCATATATTTT. This encodes CATTGSGNTIYF.

The genes are TRBV5-1 and TRBJ2-5, with 10 bases fitting TRBD1. Germline-derived CDR1 and CDR2 are SGHRS and YFSETQ. There are 15 residues in the CDR3. After removal of 4 bases from V and 3 bases from J, the junction contained 6 bases not matched to a gene. CDR3 sequence: CASSRRQGAEETQYF. Here the CDR3 DNA reads TGCGCCAGCAGCCGCCGACAGGGGGCGGAAGAGACCCAGTACTTC.

The V gene is TRBV7-6, the J gene TRBJ2-7; tentative D call: TRBD2 (6 bases). CDR1 is SGHVS and CDR2 is FNYEAQ in the germline V gene. V lost 0 bases, J lost 6 bases, and 12 bases lay in between. This CDR3 comprises 14 residues. The CDR3 DNA sequence: TGTGCCAGCAGCTTAGCGGGGAGGACTCGCGAGCAGTACTTC. This gives the protein CASSLAGRTREQYF. Using reference TRBV7-6 and TRBJ2-7 for the parts outside the CDR3, the full variable domain is GAGVSQSPRYKVTKRGQDVALRCDPISGHVSLYWYRQALGQGPEFLTYFNYEAQQDKSGLPNDRFSAERPEGSISTLTIQRTEQRDSAMYRCASSLAGRTREQYFGPGTRLTVT.

The chain recombines TRBV5-4 with TRBJ2-4; the D gene is possibly TRBD2 (5 bases). V was clipped by 4 bases and J by 3 bases, with 17 bases between them. The CDR3 runs 16 residues. Germline CDR1 SGHNT, CDR2 YYREEE (reference sequence). CDR3 in DNA: TGTGCCAGCAGCCCCAGTCCCGGTGGAGGCAAAAACATTCAGTACTTC. Translating it yields CASSPSPGGGKNIQYF.

The V call is TRBV24-1, the J call TRBJ2-4; 8 nucleotides match TRBD2. V lost 7 bases, J lost 0 bases, and 13 bases stayed unmatched. Germline loops: CDR1 KGHDR, CDR2 SFDVKD. The CDR3 runs to 18 residues. CDR3 bases: TGTGCCACCAGGATGCCTCCCGCGGGGGGAATAGCCAAAAACATTCAGTACTTC. It codes for CATRMPPAGGIAKNIQYF.

The chain uses TRBV30 and TRBJ2-1, with D tentatively TRBD2 (6 bases). V lost 0 bases to trimming and J lost 11 bases, with 11 bases between them. The CDR3 consists of 12 residues. Looked up from germline, CDR1 is GTSNPN and CDR2 is SVGIG (reference sequence). The chain's CDR3 is CAWSVPGLQQFF. The CDR3, as DNA: TGTGCCTGGAGTGTACCGGGACTTCAGCAGTTCTTC.

V gene TRBV30 combines with J gene TRBJ2-3; TRBD2 is a possible D gene (7 bases). Germline CDR1 GTSNPN, CDR2 SVGIG (reference sequence). V dropped 3 bases and J dropped 4 bases, with 20 bases sitting between them. This CDR3 comprises 16 residues. Here the CDR3 reads CAWRPVGGAKADTQYF. CDR3 coding DNA: TGTGCCTGGAGACCCGTTGGGGGGGCTAAGGCAGATACGCAGTATTTT.

The chain joins TRBV12-5 to TRBJ2-2; D may be TRBD1 or TRBD2 (6 bases each). CDR3 length: 15 residues. V dropped 8 bases and J dropped 1 base, with 14 bases sitting between them. Germline V CDR1 and CDR2: LGHNT, FRNRAP. The CDR3 loop reads CASMYGGLNTGELFF. CDR3 DNA: TGTGCTAGTATGTATGGGGGGCTGAACACCGGGGAGCTGTTTTTT.

In its sample, this clone was seen once. J is TRBJ2-1 and V is TRBV4-3, with 8 bases fitting TRBD2. This CDR3 region has 16 residues. Germline values: CDR1 LGHNA, CDR2 YSLEER. V trimming: 0 bases; J trimming: 4 bases; junction bases outside the gene matches: 5. The CDR3: CASSQDTGGTYNEQFF. The CDR3 bases are TGCGCCAGCAGCCAAGATACGGGGGGGACATACAATGAGCAGTTCTTC.

The chain combines TRBV4-3 with TRBJ2-3, with 7 positions matching TRBD2. The length of the CDR3 is 16 residues. The germline CDR1 and CDR2 sequences are LGHNA and YSLEER. The V and J ends lost 0 bases and 0 bases, in that order; junction bases with no gene match: 3. The CDR3 region is CASSQDGRGSTDTQYF. The CDR3 region has the DNA TGCGCCAGCAGCCAAGATGGGCGGGGGAGCACAGATACGCAGTATTTT.

V is TRBV7-8 and J is TRBJ2-7; a weak D match, TRBD1 (5 bases). The V gene's germline CDR1 is SGHVS and CDR2 FQNEAQ. V was cut by 2 bases and J by 3 bases, with 17 bases left in between. The CDR3 is 16 residues long. CDR3: CASSLYSSRESYEQYF. The CDR3, as DNA: TGTGCCAGCAGCTTATATTCTTCCAGGGAAAGCTACGAGCAGTACTTC.

The chain couples TRBV19 to TRBJ2-5; D gene unclear. The CDR3 is 15 residues long. V dropped 5 bases and J dropped 4 bases, with 17 bases sitting between them. Germline V gene data show CDR1 as LNHDA and CDR2 as SQIVND (reference sequence). CDR3 amino acids: CASSWDNLNGETQYF. CDR3 nucleotides: TGTGCCAGTAGTTGGGATAATCTGAACGGAGAGACCCAGTACTTC.

CDR3 nucleotides: TGTGCCACCAGTAGGCAGGGAGGAACCGGGGAGCTGTTTTTT. This gives the protein CATSRQGGTGELFF. The chain uses TRBV24-1 and TRBJ2-2; D is possibly TRBD2 (6 bases). Per the germline V gene, CDR1 is KGHDR and CDR2 is SFDVKD. The CDR3 totals 14 residues. The germline V and J ends were trimmed by 6 bases and 5 bases, with 12 bases remaining between them.